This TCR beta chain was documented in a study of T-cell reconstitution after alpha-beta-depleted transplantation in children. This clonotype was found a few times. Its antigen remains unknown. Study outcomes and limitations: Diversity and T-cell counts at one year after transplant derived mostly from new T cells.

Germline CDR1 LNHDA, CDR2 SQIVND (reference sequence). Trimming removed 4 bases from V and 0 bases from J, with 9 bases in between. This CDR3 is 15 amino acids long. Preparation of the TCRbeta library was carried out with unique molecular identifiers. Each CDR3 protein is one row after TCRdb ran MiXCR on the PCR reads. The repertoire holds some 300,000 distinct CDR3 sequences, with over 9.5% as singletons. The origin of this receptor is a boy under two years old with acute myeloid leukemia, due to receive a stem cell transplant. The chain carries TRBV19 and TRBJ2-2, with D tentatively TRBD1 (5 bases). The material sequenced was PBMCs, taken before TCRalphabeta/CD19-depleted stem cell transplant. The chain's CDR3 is CASSTWTPNTGELFF. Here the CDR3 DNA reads TGTGCCAGTAGTACGTGGACACCGAACACCGGGGAGCTGTTTTTT.